What follows are 31 T cell receptor beta chains derived from one specimen sequenced in a study of blood T cells in healthy people across ages. Primed by a sample-barcoded 5' primer and a J-beta primer mix, a second PCR proceeded for roughly 6 to 12 cycles. TCRdb reanalysed the 5' RACE reads using MiXCR and keeps one entry per CDR3 protein. This repertoire shows about 1.5 million distinct CDR3 sequences, around 39% found once; its top ten account for roughly 7.9%. The sample taken for sequencing was blood. These receptors all stem from a woman between 18 and 29 years old in good health.

J is TRBJ2-5 and V is TRBV5-5, with 9 bases identical to TRBD2. CDR3 length: 15 amino acids. The ends lost 0 bases at V and 11 bases at J; junction bases unmatched: 11. Germline V gives CDR1 SGHKS, CDR2 YYEKEE (reference sequence). The CDR3 loop is CASSLALAGENEQYF. The CDR3 nucleotides read TGTGCCAGCAGCTTGGCATTAGCGGGGGAGAATGAGCAGTACTTC.

The chain is built from TRBV20-1 and TRBJ2-1; D perhaps matches TRBD2 (6 bases). With 5 bases removed from V and 8 bases from J, the gap between germline ends came to 13 bases. Germline V gene data show CDR1 as DFQATT and CDR2 as SNEGSKA (reference sequence). The CDR3 has 12 amino acids. Here the CDR3 DNA reads TGCAGTGCTGCACGGGGGATCGATGAGCAGTTCTTC. Encoded protein: CSAARGIDEQFF.

The chain links TRBV29-1 to TRBJ1-3; 9 bases map to TRBD1. The trim removed 6 bases at V and 4 bases at J, leaving 7 bases unmatched. The CDR3 extends over 14 amino acids. Germline V gene data show CDR1 as SQVTM and CDR2 as ANQGSEA. CDR3 in DNA: TGCAGCGTGTCGGGGACAGGGCACGGAAACACCATATATTTT. The encoded protein is CSVSGTGHGNTIYF.

The chain is built from TRBV2 and TRBJ2-1; 11 bases are shared with TRBD2. V shed 8 bases and J 8 bases; nucleotides not matched to a gene: 5. Germline V gene lookup returns CDR1 SNHLY and CDR2 FYNNEI. This CDR3 comprises 13 residues. CDR3 nucleotide sequence: TGTGCCAGCCTGACTAGCGGGATCCATGAGCAGTTCTTC. Encoded protein: CASLTSGIHEQFF.

The rearrangement joins TRBV4-1 to TRBJ2-7, with D possibly being TRBD2 (7 bases). V shed 0 bases and J shed 3 bases, with 18 bases lying between them. Germline CDR1 reads MGHRA; CDR2 reads YSYEKL. This CDR3 comprises 17 residues. CDR3 in amino acids: CASSQEWGGRKNYEQYF. CDR3 coding DNA: TGCGCCAGCAGCCAAGAGTGGGGGGGCCGAAAGAACTACGAGCAGTACTTC.

J is TRBJ2-7 and V is TRBV5-5; possibly TRBD2 for D (5 bases). The end of the DNA fits TRBJ2-5 better, so the J call may be wrong. Per germline, CDR1 SGHKS and CDR2 YYEKEE (reference sequence). The CDR3 has 14 amino acids. The CDR3 loop is CASSWEWGGETQYF. Written as DNA, the CDR3 is TGTGCCAGCAGCTGGGAGTGGGGTGGGGAGACCCAGTACTTC.

This chain connects TRBV5-1 to TRBJ2-3; D possibly matches TRBD1 or TRBD2 (5 bases each). Trimming took 0 bases from V and 3 from J, leaving 14 bases between them. Per germline, CDR1 SGHRS and CDR2 YFSETQ. The length of the CDR3 is 16 residues. The CDR3 DNA is TGCGCCAGCAGCTTGGATGGGGTAGAGGGGACAGATACGCAGTATTTT. It codes for CASSLDGVEGTDTQYF.

This chain connects TRBV10-3 to TRBJ2-5, with D possibly being TRBD2 (5 bases). With 3 bases removed from V and 13 bases from J, the gap between germline ends came to 18 bases. CDR3 length equals 13 residues. From germline, CDR1 is ENHRY and CDR2 SYGVKD. CDR3 in amino acids: CAISDWGVHERYF. CDR3 DNA: TGTGCCATCAGTGACTGGGGAGTCCACGAGCGGTACTTC.

In this sample, this clonotype turned up a few times. The chain joins TRBV6-5 to TRBJ2-1; TRBD2 agrees at 10 bases. CDR1 is MNHEY and CDR2 is SVGAGI in the germline V gene. V shed 6 bases, J shed 13 bases, and the junction held 6 bases outside the gene matches. This CDR3 has 12 residues. CDR3 sequence: CASSFGLAVQFF. For the CDR3, the DNA is TGTGCCAGCAGCTTCGGACTAGCGGTTCAGTTCTTC.

The table lists this clonotype with a few counts. J is TRBJ1-2 and V is TRBV20-1, with D possibly TRBD1 on 5 matching bases. The germline gives CDR1 DFQATT, CDR2 SNEGSKA (reference sequence). Deletions cut 6 bases from V and 7 bases from J, with 15 bases between. This CDR3 has 12 residues. The DNA of the CDR3 is TGCAGTGCCCTCGCGGGGGTTGGTGGCTACACCTTC. This codes for CSALAGVGGYTF.

This clonotype turned up a few times. This chain joins TRBV2 and TRBJ2-1; D remains unclear. The CDR3 sequence is 15 residues long. The ends were cut back, 5 bases at V and 2 bases at J, with 13 bases in the middle. CDR1 is SNHLY, CDR2 FYNNEI, per germline. CDR3 residues: CASSFAGSAYNEQFF. As DNA, the CDR3 is TGTGCCAGCAGTTTTGCCGGGTCCGCCTACAATGAGCAGTTCTTC. Together with reference TRBV2 and TRBJ2-1, the CDR3 gives the full variable domain: EPEVTQTPSHQVTQMGQEVILRCVPISNHLYFYWYRQILGQKVEFLVSFYNNEISEKSEIFDDQFSVERPDGSNFTLKIRSTKLEDSAMYFCASSFAGSAYNEQFFGPGTRLTVL.

The CDR3 reads CASGRTSGNEQYF. In DNA, the CDR3 is TGTGCCAGCGGGCGGACTAGCGGCAATGAGCAGTACTTC. The chain combines TRBV6-5 with TRBJ2-5, with TRBD2 identical over 10 bases. The CDR3 covers 13 residues. The trim removed 8 bases at V and 11 bases at J, leaving 11 bases unmatched. Germline CDR1 and CDR2: MNHEY and SVGAGI.

Only a few counts were recorded for this clonotype. V usage is TRBV20-1 and J usage is TRBJ2-5; 8 bases are shared with TRBD2. The CDR3 contains 16 residues. V gave up 0 bases and J gave up 5 bases; unmatched junction bases: 11. Germline-derived CDR1 and CDR2 are DFQATT and SNEGSKA (reference sequence). Written as DNA, the CDR3 is TGCAGTGCTAGAGATCTAATAGCGGGACTAGGGGAGACCCAGTACTTC. Its protein is CSARDLIAGLGETQYF.

In this sample, this clonotype turned up a few times. The V call is TRBV9, the J call TRBJ2-3; D is unresolved. The CDR3 is 16 amino acids. V was cut by 0 bases and J by 5 bases, with 16 bases left in between. CDR1 is SGDLS, CDR2 YYNGEE, per germline. The CDR3 bases are TGTGCCAGCAGCGTAGACGATACGGGCCTTGGAGATACGCAGTATTTT. It is translated as CASSVDDTGLGDTQYF.

The chain has TRBV7-8 and TRBJ2-7, with 8 nucleotides matching TRBD1. Germline-derived CDR1 and CDR2 are SGHVS and FQNEAQ. V shed 5 bases and J 4 bases; nucleotides not matched to a gene: 19. CDR3 size: 18 residues. The CDR3 coding sequence is TGTGCCAGCAGCCTCAAGCTTCCTCCTTCGGGACAGGCATACGAGCAGTACTTC. Its protein product is CASSLKLPPSGQAYEQYF.

This chain's CDR3 is CASSVLGQGQDEQYF. CDR3 DNA sequence: TGTGCCAGCAGTGTTCTTGGACAGGGGCAAGACGAGCAGTACTTC. The rearrangement uses TRBV12-3 or TRBV12-4 and TRBJ2-7, with TRBD1 matching over 9 bases. Trimming cost V 5 bases and J 5 bases; bases outside gene matches: 10. There are 15 residues in the CDR3.

Concerning this clonotype: One end of the junction fails to match germline, which may point to a read error. The J gene is TRBJ2-3, the V gene TRBV2; 8 bases map to TRBD1. Germline V gene lookup returns CDR1 SNHLY and CDR2 FYNNEI. The CDR3 runs 16 residues. The CDR3 sequence: CASSEGQGLSADTQYF. DNA of the CDR3: TGTGCCAGCAGTGAAGGACAGGGGCTTAGCGCAGATACGCAATATTTT.

The sample holds many counts of this clonotype. The chain has TRBV7-2 and TRBJ2-3; 15 bases are shared with TRBD2. Germline V gene lookup returns CDR1 SGHTA and CDR2 FQGNSA. There are 18 residues in the CDR3. Trimming took 4 bases from V and 6 from J; bases not matched to a gene: 11. This CDR3 is CASSSHGLAGGPSDTQYF. Written as DNA, the CDR3 is TGTGCCAGCAGCTCACACGGACTAGCGGGGGGGCCTTCGGATACGCAGTATTTT.

The chain carries TRBV3-1 and TRBJ2-7; perhaps TRBD2 as D (6 bases). This CDR3 region has 15 residues. Germline values: CDR1 LGHDT, CDR2 YNNKEL (reference sequence). V lost 4 bases, J lost 4 bases, and 17 bases lay in between. The CDR3 DNA follows: TGTGCCAGCAGCCCCCAGACGGAGGGGAGGTACGAGCAGTACTTC. It encodes CASSPQTEGRYEQYF.

The sample holds a few counts of this clonotype. The CDR3 here is CASSSRDRGSEQYF. CDR3 bases: TGTGCCAGCAGCTCCCGGGACAGGGGGAGTGAGCAGTACTTC. The rearrangement uses TRBV7-2 and TRBJ2-5, with 11 bases lining up with TRBD1. This CDR3 has 14 amino acids. Germline CDR1 reads SGHTA; CDR2 reads FQGNSA. V was pared by 4 bases and J by 11 bases, with 9 bases of the junction left unmatched.

The table lists this clonotype with a few counts. V and J are TRBV7-2 and TRBJ2-1; 9 nucleotides align to TRBD2. With V trimmed by 1 base and J by 14 bases, 0 bases remained unmatched. CDR1 is SGHTA and CDR2 is FQGNSA in the germline V gene. The CDR3 is made up of 11 amino acids. CDR3 sequence (DNA): TGTGCCAGCAGCTTAGGCGGGAGGGAGTTCTTC. Its translation is CASSLGGREFF.

This sequence joins TRBV9 and TRBJ2-1; TRBD2 matches 8 bases. The last part of the DNA fits TRBJ2-7 better; the J call may be wrong. The CDR3 loop spans 15 amino acids. Germline V gene lookup returns CDR1 SGDLS and CDR2 YYNGEE. In nucleotides, the CDR3 is TGTGCCAGCACCCCTGCAGCGGGGGCCTACAATGAGCAGTACTTC. Translation: CASTPAAGAYNEQYF.

The table lists this clonotype with a few counts. V and J are TRBV3-1 and TRBJ2-7; TRBD2 matches at 10 bases. The CDR3 spans 15 residues. The V gene end was trimmed by 4 bases and the J gene end by 5 bases; junction bases not matched to a gene: 8. Germline lookup yields CDR1 LGHDT and CDR2 YNNKEL (reference sequence). The CDR3 loop reads CASSPGPSGSDEQYF. The CDR3 region has the DNA TGTGCCAGCAGCCCGGGTCCTAGCGGGAGCGACGAGCAGTACTTC.

This chain links TRBV27 with TRBJ2-7; 8 bases match TRBD2. Unmatched junction bases numbered 8, after V lost 4 bases and J lost 3 bases. Per germline, CDR1 MNHEY and CDR2 SMNVEV (reference sequence). CDR3 length equals 15 residues. CDR3 DNA sequence: TGTGCCAGCAGTTCGTCGCTAGCGGGTTACTACGAGCAGTACTTC. This sequence encodes CASSSSLAGYYEQYF.

The rearrangement joins TRBV5-1 to TRBJ2-7, with 10 bases lining up with TRBD2. The CDR3 spans 16 residues. The V gene end was trimmed by 0 bases and the J gene end by 3 bases; junction bases not matched to a gene: 6. The germline V gene encodes CDR1 SGHRS and CDR2 YFSETQ. The CDR3, as DNA: TGCGCCAGCAGCTTGGGTCTCGCTAGCGGGGGCTACGAGCAGTACTTC. Its protein product is CASSLGLASGGYEQYF.

This clonotype was observed a single time. The chain combines TRBV3-1 with TRBJ2-7; possible D gene TRBD2, 5 bases. This CDR3 has 11 amino acids. V was shortened by 3 bases and J by 10 bases, with 10 bases between the two germline ends. Germline CDR1 and CDR2: LGHDT and YNNKEL (reference sequence). The CDR3 region is CASSHEPGQYF. The CDR3 nucleotides read TGTGCCAGCAGCCATGAACCGGGACAGTACTTC.

The chain combines TRBV5-6 with TRBJ2-1, with D possibly being TRBD2 (10 bases). Trimming cost V 0 bases and J 5 bases, with 24 bases left between them. The CDR3 is 19 amino acids. In germline, CDR1 is SGHDT, CDR2 YYEEEE. The chain's CDR3 is CASSLDTGGLSGRNNEQFF. CDR3 DNA sequence: TGTGCCAGCAGCTTGGACACAGGGGGCCTTAGCGGGAGGAACAATGAGCAGTTCTTC. Complete variable domain (other parts from reference TRBV5-6 and TRBJ2-1): DAGVTQSPTHLIKTRGQQVTLRCSPKSGHDTVSWYQQALGQGPQFIFQYYEEEERQRGNFPDRFSGHQFPNYSSELNVNALLLGDSALYLCASSLDTGGLSGRNNEQFFGPGTRLTVL.

The count of this clonotype is one. This rearrangement joins TRBV7-6 to TRBJ2-3; 13 bases are a match to TRBD2. The germline CDR1 and CDR2 sequences are SGHVS and FNYEAQ. This CDR3 is 17 amino acids long. V was clipped by 4 bases and J by 6 bases; unmatched bases: 10. CDR3 region: CASSSGVTSGGADTQYF. In DNA form, the CDR3 reads TGTGCCAGCAGCTCCGGGGTAACTAGCGGGGGGGCCGATACGCAGTATTTT.

This rearrangement joins TRBV3-1 to TRBJ2-7, with 13 bases lining up with TRBD2. The CDR3 has 20 amino acids. Germline values: CDR1 LGHDT, CDR2 YNNKEL (reference sequence). The V segment lost 0 bases and the J segment 4 bases; nucleotides outside the gene matches: 15. CDR3 region: CASSQDGVRTSGSPRYEQYF. CDR3 DNA sequence: TGTGCCAGCAGCCAAGATGGAGTGAGGACTAGCGGGAGCCCAAGATACGAGCAGTACTTC.

This clonotype appeared a few times. V is TRBV9 and J is TRBJ1-2; D gene ambiguous. Germline CDR1 SGDLS, CDR2 YYNGEE. This CDR3 region has 14 residues. V lost 3 bases and J lost 1, with 10 bases in between. This chain's CDR3 is CASSGRWDNYGYTF. As DNA, the CDR3 is TGTGCCAGCAGCGGTAGGTGGGATAACTATGGCTACACCTTC. The entire variable domain, with the rest obtained from reference TRBV9 and TRBJ1-2, is as follows: DSGVTQTPKHLITATGQRVTLRCSPRSGDLSVYWYQQSLDQGLQFLIQYYNGEERAKGNILERFSAQQFPDLHSELNLSSLELGDSALYFCASSGRWDNYGYTFGSGTRLTVV.

This clonotype has just a few counts. The chain couples TRBV7-2 to TRBJ1-6; D is unresolved. V lost 5 bases and J lost 10, with 21 bases in between. The CDR3 is made up of 16 amino acids. Germline assignment: CDR1 SGHTA and CDR2 FQGNSA. The CDR3 region is CASSPDGALFRSPLHF. The CDR3 DNA reads as TGTGCCAGCAGCCCCGACGGAGCCCTTTTTCGCTCACCCCTCCACTTT.